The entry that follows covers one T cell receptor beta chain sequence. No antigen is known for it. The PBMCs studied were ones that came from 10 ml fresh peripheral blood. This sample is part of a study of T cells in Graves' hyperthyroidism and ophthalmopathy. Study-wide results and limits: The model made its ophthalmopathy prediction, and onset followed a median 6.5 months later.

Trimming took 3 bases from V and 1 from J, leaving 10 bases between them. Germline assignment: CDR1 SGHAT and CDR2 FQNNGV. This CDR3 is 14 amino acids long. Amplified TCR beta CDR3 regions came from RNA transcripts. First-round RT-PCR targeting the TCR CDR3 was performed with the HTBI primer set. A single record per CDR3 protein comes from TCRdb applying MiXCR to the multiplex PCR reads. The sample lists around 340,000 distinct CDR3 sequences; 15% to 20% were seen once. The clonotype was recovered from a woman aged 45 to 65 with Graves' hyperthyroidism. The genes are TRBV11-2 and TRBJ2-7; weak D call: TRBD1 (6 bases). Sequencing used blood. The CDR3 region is CASSFDRLSYEQYF. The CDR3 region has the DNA TGTGCCAGCAGCTTTGACAGGTTATCCTACGAGCAGTACTTC.